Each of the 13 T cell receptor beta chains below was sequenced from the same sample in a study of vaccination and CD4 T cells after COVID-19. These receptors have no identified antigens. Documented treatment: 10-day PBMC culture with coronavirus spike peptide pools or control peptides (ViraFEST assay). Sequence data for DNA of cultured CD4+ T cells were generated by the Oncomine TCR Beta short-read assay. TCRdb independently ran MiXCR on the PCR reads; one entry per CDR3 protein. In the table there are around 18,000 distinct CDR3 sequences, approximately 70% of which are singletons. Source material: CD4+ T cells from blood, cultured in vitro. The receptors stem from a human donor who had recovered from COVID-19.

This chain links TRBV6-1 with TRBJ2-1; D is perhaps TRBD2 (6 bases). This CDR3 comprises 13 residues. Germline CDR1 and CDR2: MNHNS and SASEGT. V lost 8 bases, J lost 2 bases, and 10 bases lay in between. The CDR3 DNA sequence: TGTGCCAGCGGGCGGGGAACCTACAATGAGCAGTTCTTC. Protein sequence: CASGRGTYNEQFF.

The CDR3 nucleotides are TGTGCCAGCAGCTCATATGGTGTGGTTGGCTACACCTTC. This translates into CASSSYGVVGYTF. The V call is TRBV7-2, the J call TRBJ1-2; D unclear. Trimming cost V 4 bases and J 7 bases, with 13 bases left between them. Germline V gives CDR1 SGHTA, CDR2 FQGNSA. The CDR3 consists of 13 residues. The full variable domain, its missing parts supplied by reference TRBV7-2 and TRBJ1-2, is GAGVSQSPSNKVTEKGKDVELRCDPISGHTALYWYRQSLGQGLEFLIYFQGNSAPDKSGLPSDRFSAERTGGSVSTLTIQRTQQEDSAVYLCASSSYGVVGYTFGSGTRLTVV.

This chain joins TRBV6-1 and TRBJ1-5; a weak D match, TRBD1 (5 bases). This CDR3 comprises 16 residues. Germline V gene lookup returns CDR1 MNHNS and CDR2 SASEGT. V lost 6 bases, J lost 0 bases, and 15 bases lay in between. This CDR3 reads CASSARASVSNQPQHF. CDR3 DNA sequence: TGTGCCAGCAGCGCCAGGGCATCTGTTAGCAATCAGCCCCAGCATTTT.

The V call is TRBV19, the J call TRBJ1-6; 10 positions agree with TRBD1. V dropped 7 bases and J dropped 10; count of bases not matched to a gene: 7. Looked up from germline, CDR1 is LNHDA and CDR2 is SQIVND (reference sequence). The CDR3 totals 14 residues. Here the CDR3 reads CASTRQGAKSPLHF. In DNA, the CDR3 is TGTGCCAGTACTAGACAGGGGGCAAAATCACCCCTCCACTTT. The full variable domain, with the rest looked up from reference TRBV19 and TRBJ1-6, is DGGITQSPKYLFRKEGQNVTLSCEQNLNHDAMYWYRQDPGQGLRLIYYSQIVNDFQKGDIAEGYSVSREKKESFPLTVTSAQKNPTAFYLCASTRQGAKSPLHFGNGTRLTVT.

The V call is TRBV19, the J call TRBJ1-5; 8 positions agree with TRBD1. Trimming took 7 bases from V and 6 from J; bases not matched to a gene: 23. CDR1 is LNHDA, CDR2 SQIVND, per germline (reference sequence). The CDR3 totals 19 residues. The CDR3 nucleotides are TGTGCCAGTACCCAGTATGAGGGGACAGGCCCCACAATGGGTCAGCCCCAGCATTTT. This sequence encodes CASTQYEGTGPTMGQPQHF. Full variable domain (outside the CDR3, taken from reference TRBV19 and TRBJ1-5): DGGITQSPKYLFRKEGQNVTLSCEQNLNHDAMYWYRQDPGQGLRLIYYSQIVNDFQKGDIAEGYSVSREKKESFPLTVTSAQKNPTAFYLCASTQYEGTGPTMGQPQHFGDGTRLSIL.

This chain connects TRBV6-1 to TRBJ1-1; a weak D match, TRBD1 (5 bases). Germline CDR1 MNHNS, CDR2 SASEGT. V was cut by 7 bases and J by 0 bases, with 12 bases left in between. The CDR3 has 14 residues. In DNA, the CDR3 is TGTGCCAGCACCGGGGGGGGTTTGAACACTGAAGCTTTCTTT. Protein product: CASTGGGLNTEAFF.

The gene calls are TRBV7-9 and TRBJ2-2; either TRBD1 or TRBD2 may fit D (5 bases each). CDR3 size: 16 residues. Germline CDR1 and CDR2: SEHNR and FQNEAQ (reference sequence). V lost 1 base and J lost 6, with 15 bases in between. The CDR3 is CASSLEFGTGSGELFF. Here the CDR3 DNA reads TGTGCCAGCAGCTTAGAGTTCGGGACCGGATCCGGGGAGCTGTTTTTT.

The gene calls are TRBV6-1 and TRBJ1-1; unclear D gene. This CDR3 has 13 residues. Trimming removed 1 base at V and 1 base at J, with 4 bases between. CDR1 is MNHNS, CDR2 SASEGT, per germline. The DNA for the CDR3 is TGTGCCAGCAGTGAAGATCCGAACACTGAAGCTTTCTTT. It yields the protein CASSEDPNTEAFF.

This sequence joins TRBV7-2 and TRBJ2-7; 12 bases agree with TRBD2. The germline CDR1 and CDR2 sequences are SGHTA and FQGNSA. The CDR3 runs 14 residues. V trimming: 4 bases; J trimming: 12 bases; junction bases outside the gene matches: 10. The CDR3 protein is CASSSGLAGRAAYF. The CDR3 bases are TGTGCCAGCAGCTCAGGACTAGCGGGGCGCGCAGCGTACTTC.

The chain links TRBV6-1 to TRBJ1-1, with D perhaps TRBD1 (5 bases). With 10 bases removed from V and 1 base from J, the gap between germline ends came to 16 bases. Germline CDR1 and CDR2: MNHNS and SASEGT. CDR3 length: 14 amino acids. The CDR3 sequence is CATQAEAGNTEAFF. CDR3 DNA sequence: TGTGCCACACAGGCCGAGGCAGGGAACACTGAAGCTTTCTTT.

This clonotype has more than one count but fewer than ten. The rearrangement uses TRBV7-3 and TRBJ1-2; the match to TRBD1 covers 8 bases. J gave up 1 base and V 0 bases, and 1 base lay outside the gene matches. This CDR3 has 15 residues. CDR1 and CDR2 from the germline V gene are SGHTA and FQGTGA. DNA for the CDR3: TGTGCCAGCAGCTTAACGGGACAGGATAACTATGGCTACACCTTC. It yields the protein CASSLTGQDNYGYTF.

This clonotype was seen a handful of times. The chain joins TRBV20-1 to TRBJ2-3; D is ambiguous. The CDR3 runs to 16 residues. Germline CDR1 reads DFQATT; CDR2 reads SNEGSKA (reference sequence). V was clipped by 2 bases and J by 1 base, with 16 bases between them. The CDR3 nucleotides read TGCAGTGCTAGAAATAGAGCGATCGACCGCACAGATACGCAGTATTTT. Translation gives CSARNRAIDRTDTQYF.

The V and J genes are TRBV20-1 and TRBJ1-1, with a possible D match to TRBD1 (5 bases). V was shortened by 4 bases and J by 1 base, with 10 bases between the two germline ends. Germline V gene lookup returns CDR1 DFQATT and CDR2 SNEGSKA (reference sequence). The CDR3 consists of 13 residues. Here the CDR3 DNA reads TGCAGTGCTAAGGGACTGTCGAACACTGAAGCTTTCTTT. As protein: CSAKGLSNTEAFF.